This is a list of T cell receptor beta chains from one sample in a study of shared T cell receptors in the human thymus. The method was immunoSEQ multiplex PCR; TCRdb's version includes in-frame clones alone and lacks a portion of them. Here the sample spans roughly 700,000 clones, 85% to 90% being singletons. The same sample was also studied in work on human thymus T cells.

Sequenced sample: thymocytes. Receptors originate from a boy under two years old with a congenital heart defect. CDR3s include the opening cysteine and the closing phenylalanine or tryptophan. The D gene is left open where the match is weak. For some rows the clone size is stated as once, few or many, or as a class when expanded; others skip it.

.	TRBD2	TRBV27	TRBJ2-1	TGTGCCAGCATGGGCGGGAGGAATGAGCAGTTCTTC	CASMGGRNEQFF
.	.	TRBV21-1	TRBJ2-7	TGTGCCAGCAGCAAAGGGCCCTGGGGGGGCCCCTACGAGCAGTACTTC	CASSKGPWGGPYEQYF
once	TRBD1	TRBV7-2	TRBJ2-7	TGTGCCAGCAGCTTCACGTGGCAGGGGGCTTACGAGCAGTACTTC	CASSFTWQGAYEQYF
.	.	TRBV7-6	TRBJ1-5	TGTGCCAGCAGCCCAGGGGTGGGCAATCAGCCCCAGCATTTT	CASSPGVGNQPQHF
few	TRBD2	TRBV19	TRBJ2-7	TGTGCCAGTAGTACGGGACTAGCGGAGTACGAGCAGTACTTC	CASSTGLAEYEQYF
few	.	TRBV4-1	TRBJ2-5	TGCGCCAGCAGCCAAGCCTGGGAGGAGACCCAGTACTTC	CASSQAWEETQYF
once	.	TRBV5-8	TRBJ1-2	TGTGCCAGCAGCTTGATTAACGGGGATGGCTACACCTTC	CASSLINGDGYTF
.	TRBD1	TRBV7-6	TRBJ2-4	TGTGCCAGCAGTGCCACAGGGGAAACCATTCAGTACTTC	CASSATGETIQYF
.	TRBD2	TRBV5-1	TRBJ2-1	TGCGCCAGCAGCCAACTTGGACTAGCCGACAGCCGGTGCAATGAGCAGTTCTTC	CASSQLGLADSRCNEQFF
.	.	TRBV11-2	TRBJ1-1	TGTGCCAGCAGCGTCCACAGGGACACTGAAGCTTTCTTT	CASSVHRDTEAFF
.	.	TRBV6-1	TRBJ2-2	TGTGCCAGTACAGCAGGGGTGGAGCTGTTTTTT	CASTAGVELFF
once	.	TRBV28	TRBJ2-7	TGTGCCAGCTCTAGGGACTTCTACGAGCAGTACTTC	CASSRDFYEQYF
once	TRBD2	TRBV7-8	TRBJ2-7	TGTGCCAGCAGCGGGCTGGGACTAGCGGGAGGGCCCTACTCCTACGAGCAGTACTTC	CASSGLGLAGGPYSYEQYF
.	.	TRBV4-3	TRBJ2-1	TGCGCCAGCAGCCAAGAGGGGGACAACGTCTACAATGAGCAGTTCTTC	CASSQEGDNVYNEQFF
.	TRBD2	TRBV4-3	TRBJ2-5	TGCGCCAGCAGCCAAGCTACTAGCGAGGAGACCCAGTACTTC	CASSQATSEETQYF
.	.	TRBV28	TRBJ2-7	TGTGCCAGCGTAAGGACAGATCCTTACGAGCAGTACTTC	CASVRTDPYEQYF
.	TRBD2	TRBV19	TRBJ2-7	TGTGCCAGTAGTTGTACTAGCGGGATAACCTACGAGCAGTACTTC	CASSCTSGITYEQYF
.	.	TRBV6-5	TRBJ2-7	TGTGCCAGCAGTTACAGAGGACACCCGCCGGACGAGCAGTACTTC	CASSYRGHPPDEQYF
once	.	TRBV6-4	TRBJ2-7	TGTGCCAGCAGTCCATCTGCGGCGGTGAGGGAGCAGTACTTC	CASSPSAAVREQYF
.	.	TRBV2	TRBJ2-3	TGTGCCAGCAGTGAACCTCGCGGAAAGGGCACAGATACGCAGTATTTT	CASSEPRGKGTDTQYF
.	.	TRBV6-1	TRBJ1-2	TGTGCCAGCAGTTCAGGGTCTAACTATGGCTACACCTTC	CASSSGSNYGYTF
.	TRBD2	TRBV5-1	TRBJ2-5	TGCGCCGGCAGCTCGACTAGCGGGAGGGAACAAGAGACCCAGTACTTC	CAGSSTSGREQETQYF
few	.	TRBV19	TRBJ1-1	TGTGCCAGTAGTATAGGAGGAGTGAACACTGAAGCTTTCTTT	CASSIGGVNTEAFF
.	.	TRBV15	TRBJ2-7	TGTGCCACCAGCAACCCAAGGCCCTCAAGGAGGGGACCCTACGAGCAGTACTTC	CATSNPRPSRRGPYEQYF
.	.	TRBV4-3	TRBJ2-7	TGCGCCAGCAGCCAAGGCAAAGGGAGCTCCTACGAGCAGTACTTC	CASSQGKGSSYEQYF
once	.	TRBV9	TRBJ2-5	TGTGCCAGCACCGCGTTGGAGGGGGCTTGGGGAGAGACCCAGTACTTC	CASTALEGAWGETQYF
.	.	TRBV9	TRBJ1-2	TGTGCCAGCAGCGTAGGCCCAGGGGCGCATGGCTACACCTTC	CASSVGPGAHGYTF
.	.	TRBV21-1	TRBJ2-6	TGTGCCAGCAGCTACAAACGAGGAGGAGATCGGCAAACCATTTACAACGTCCTGACTTTC	CASSYKRGGDRQTIYNVLTF
.	.	TRBV7-8	TRBJ2-7	TGTGCCAGCAGCTTAGGGGGCGGGAAATTGGCCCGTAATCCATACGAGCAGTACTTC	CASSLGGGKLARNPYEQYF
once	TRBD2	TRBV29-1	TRBJ2-1	TGCAGCGTTGTGCCCCTAGCGGGAGGGCCGAGTGAGCAGTTCTTC	CSVVPLAGGPSEQFF
.	TRBD2	TRBV11-3	TRBJ2-5	TGTGCCAGCAGCCCTCGACTAGCGGGAAGTAGGGAGACCCAGTACTTC	CASSPRLAGSRETQYF
.	TRBD2	TRBV28	TRBJ2-7	TGTGCCAGCAGTCCCTCCGGGCGGGGAGGGTACGAGCAGTACTTC	CASSPSGRGGYEQYF
.	TRBD1	TRBV5-6	TRBJ2-7	TGTGCCAGCAGCCGAGGCAGGATGACGCGGGACAGGGGTTACGAGCAGTACTTC	CASSRGRMTRDRGYEQYF
.	.	TRBV6-1	TRBJ2-7	TGTGCCAGCAGTGAAGCTCGGGGGAGCGACCTCTACGAGCAGTACTTC	CASSEARGSDLYEQYF
once	TRBD1	TRBV7-7	TRBJ2-7	TGTGCCAGCAGCTTCCGCGGACAGGGATACGAGCAGTACTTC	CASSFRGQGYEQYF
.	.	TRBV19	TRBJ1-2	TGTGCCAGTAGTATAGTCTCCCCCGGACAGTGCTATGGCTACACCTTC	CASSIVSPGQCYGYTF
.	.	TRBV29-1	TRBJ2-1	TGCAGCGTTCCGGGGTGGACTGGCGTAAATGAGCAGTTCTTC	CSVPGWTGVNEQFF
.	.	TRBV7-8	TRBJ2-7	TGTGCCAGCAGCCATAGCCCGGGGGGAGGGGGGTACGAGCAGTACTTC	CASSHSPGGGGYEQYF
.	.	TRBV5-1	TRBJ2-1	TGCGCCAGTAGGGGAGGCGTGGGAAATGAGCAGTTCTTC	CASRGGVGNEQFF
.	TRBD2	TRBV11-2	TRBJ2-1	TGTGCCAGCAGCCCCGGGCTAGCGGGCCTCTACAATGAGCAGTTCTTC	CASSPGLAGLYNEQFF
once	.	TRBV28	TRBJ1-4	TGTGCCAGCAGTGGTGGGAGGGGCCCTAATGAAAAACTGTTTTTT	CASSGGRGPNEKLFF
.	.	TRBV5-5	TRBJ2-7	TGTGCCAGCAGCTTCTGGCGGGACGGATCCTACGAGCAGTACTTC	CASSFWRDGSYEQYF
few	TRBD2	TRBV27	TRBJ2-1	TGTGCCAGCAGTTTACGGGGCGAGGGACTAGCGGGGCACAATGAGCAGTTCTTC	CASSLRGEGLAGHNEQFF
once	.	TRBV12-5	TRBJ2-7	TGTGCTAGTGTAATGACCGGGAGCTCCTACGAGCAGTACTTC	CASVMTGSSYEQYF
.	TRBD2	TRBV6-5	TRBJ2-7	TGTGCCAGCAGTTTCAGTGCGGGAGCGGGGAGCTACGAGCAGTACTTC	CASSFSAGAGSYEQYF
.	TRBD2	TRBV7-2	TRBJ2-1	TGTGCCAGCAGCTCCTCGACTAGCGGGAGGTCCTACAATGAGCAGTTCTTC	CASSSSTSGRSYNEQFF
.	.	TRBV18	TRBJ2-7	TGTGCCAGCTCACGGGCAGAGTCCTCCTACGAGCAGTACTTC	CASSRAESSYEQYF
.	TRBD2	TRBV18	TRBJ2-1	TGTGCCAGCTCCCCCCTAGCGGGAGAGTACAATGAGCAGTTCTTC	CASSPLAGEYNEQFF
few	.	TRBV6-5	TRBJ1-2	TGTGCCAGCACCAAATGTGGCTACACCTTC	CASTKCGYTF
.	.	TRBV12-5	TRBJ2-2	TGTGCTAGTGGTTTGGGCAGTGGGGCAGGGCGAAGCACCGGGGAGCTGTTTTTT	CASGLGSGAGRSTGELFF
.	TRBD2	TRBV5-4	TRBJ2-3	TGTGCCAGCAGCTTGGTTCTGGGTACGGGAGGGCCTTCCGATACGCAGTATTTT	CASSLVLGTGGPSDTQYF
.	.	TRBV30	TRBJ1-1	TGTGCCTGGAGTGTACAGGAGATGAACACTGAAGCTTTCTTT	CAWSVQEMNTEAFF
.	TRBD2	TRBV28	TRBJ2-7	TGTGCCAGCAGTTTTGCTAGCGGGAACGAGCAGTACTTC	CASSFASGNEQYF
.	.	TRBV14	TRBJ1-2	TGTGCCAGCAGCCCCTGGATCAGGACTAACGGCTACACCTTC	CASSPWIRTNGYTF
.	TRBD2	TRBV11-2	TRBJ2-7	TGTGCCAGCAGCTTAGGGGTAGCGGGAGGCTGGTACGAGCAGTACTTC	CASSLGVAGGWYEQYF
.	.	TRBV4-1	TRBJ1-5	TGCGCCAGCAGCCCCTCGGTAGGAGGCCCCGGCTACAATCAGCCCCAGCATTTT	CASSPSVGGPGYNQPQHF
.	TRBD2	TRBV30	TRBJ2-7	TGTGCCTCATCCTTAGCGGGTCGAGCCTACGAGCAGTACTTC	CASSLAGRAYEQYF
.	TRBD1	TRBV4-1	TRBJ1-1	TGCGCCAGCAGCCCCGAGCTAGGGGGCAATGAAGCTTTCTTT	CASSPELGGNEAFF